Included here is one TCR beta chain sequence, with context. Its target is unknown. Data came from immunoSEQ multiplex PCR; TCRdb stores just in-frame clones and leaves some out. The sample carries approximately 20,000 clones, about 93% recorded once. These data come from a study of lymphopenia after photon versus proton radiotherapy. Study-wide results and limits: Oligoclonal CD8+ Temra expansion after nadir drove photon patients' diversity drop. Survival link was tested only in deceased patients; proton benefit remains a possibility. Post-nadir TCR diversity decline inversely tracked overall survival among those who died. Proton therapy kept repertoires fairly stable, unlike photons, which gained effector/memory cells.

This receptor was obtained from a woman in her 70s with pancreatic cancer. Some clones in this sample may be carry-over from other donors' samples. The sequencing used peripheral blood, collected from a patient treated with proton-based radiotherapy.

The CDR3 DNA sequence: TGTGCCATCAGTCCCGGGACAGGGAGCTCAACCGATGAAAAACTGTTTTTT. It codes for CAISPGTGSSTDEKLFF. The rearrangement links TRBV10-3 to TRBJ1-4, with 9 bases identical to TRBD1. In germline, CDR1 is ENHRY, CDR2 SYGVKD. The CDR3 loop spans 17 amino acids. V trimming: 5 bases; J trimming: 6 bases; junction bases outside the gene matches: 13.